What follows describes a single T cell receptor beta chain. This entry is derived from a study of blood T cell repertoires in COVID-19. The method was immunoSEQ multiplex PCR; TCRdb's version includes in-frame clones alone and lacks a portion of them. The sample holds nearly 90,000 clones; 88% are singletons and the top ten take over 8.5%. The CDR3 is 14 residues long. V was cut by 0 bases and J by 5 bases, with 9 bases left in between. Germline assignment: CDR1 SGHRS and CDR2 YFSETQ. The receptor was isolated from an older man with acute or convalescent COVID-19. This chain links TRBV5-1 with TRBJ1-5, with a tentative D call TRBD1 (6 bases). Specimen: peripheral blood. This CDR3 is CASSLAGDDQPQHF. CDR3 DNA sequence: TGCGCCAGCAGCTTGGCAGGGGACGATCAGCCCCAGCATTTT.